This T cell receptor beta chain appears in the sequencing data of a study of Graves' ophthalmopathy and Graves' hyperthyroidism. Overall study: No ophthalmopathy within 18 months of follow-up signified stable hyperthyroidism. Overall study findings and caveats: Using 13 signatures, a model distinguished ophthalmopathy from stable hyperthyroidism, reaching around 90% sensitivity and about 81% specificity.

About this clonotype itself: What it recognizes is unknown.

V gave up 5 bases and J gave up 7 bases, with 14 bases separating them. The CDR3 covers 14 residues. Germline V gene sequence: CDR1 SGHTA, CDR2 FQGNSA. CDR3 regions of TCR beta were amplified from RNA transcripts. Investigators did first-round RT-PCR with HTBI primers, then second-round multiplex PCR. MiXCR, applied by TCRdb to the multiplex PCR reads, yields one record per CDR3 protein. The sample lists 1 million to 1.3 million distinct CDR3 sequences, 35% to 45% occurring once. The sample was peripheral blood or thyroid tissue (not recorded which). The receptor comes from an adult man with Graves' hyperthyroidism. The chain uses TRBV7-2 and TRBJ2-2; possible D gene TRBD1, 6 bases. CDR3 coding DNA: TGTGCCAGCAGCATGGTACAGGGAATCGGGGAGCTGTTTTTT. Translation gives CASSMVQGIGELFF. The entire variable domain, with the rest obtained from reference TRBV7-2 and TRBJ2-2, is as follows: GAGVSQSPSNKVTEKGKDVELRCDPISGHTALYWYRQSLGQGLEFLIYFQGNSAPDKSGLPSDRFSAERTGGSVSTLTIQRTQQEDSAVYLCASSMVQGIGELFFGEGSRLTVL.